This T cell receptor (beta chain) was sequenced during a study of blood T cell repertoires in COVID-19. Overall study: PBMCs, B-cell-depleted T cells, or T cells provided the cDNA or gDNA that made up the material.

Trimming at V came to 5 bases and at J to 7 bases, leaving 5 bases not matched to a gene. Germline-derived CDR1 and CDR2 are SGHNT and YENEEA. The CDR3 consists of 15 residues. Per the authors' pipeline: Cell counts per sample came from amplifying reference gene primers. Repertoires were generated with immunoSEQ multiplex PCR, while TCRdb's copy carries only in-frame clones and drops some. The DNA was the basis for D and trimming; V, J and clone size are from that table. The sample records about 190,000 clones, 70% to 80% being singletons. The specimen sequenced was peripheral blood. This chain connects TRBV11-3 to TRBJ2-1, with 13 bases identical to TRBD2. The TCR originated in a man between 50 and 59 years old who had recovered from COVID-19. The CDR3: CASSLGTSGMNEQFF. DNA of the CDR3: TGTGCCAGCAGCCTTGGGACTAGCGGGATGAATGAGCAGTTCTTC.